This T cell receptor beta chain emerged from a study of T-cell memory formation after mild COVID-19. Study at large: TCR clusters largely stayed donor specific.

For this clonotype: Its matching antigen is unknown.

TCRdb recomputed calls from the 5' RACE reads with MiXCR, one row per CDR3 protein. The table has a few hundred thousand distinct CDR3 sequences, about 11% seen once. Notes on the study in general: Certain responding clones were present in pre-infection memory, suggesting participation of cross-reactive memory.

Germline CDR1 and CDR2: SGHVS and FQNEAQ. The CDR3 is 15 residues long. V was cut by 3 bases and J by 0 bases, with 12 bases left in between. The sample taken for sequencing was PBMCs or a T cell subset sorted from them (not recorded which). This TCR was recovered from a man aged 18 to 35 who had mild COVID-19 (a few samples of this study predate the infection). Cell type and time point are not known. V gene TRBV7-8 combines with J gene TRBJ2-7; D is perhaps TRBD2 (7 bases). The CDR3 is CASSFGGLSSYEQYF. CDR3 in DNA: TGTGCCAGCAGCTTCGGGGGGCTGAGCTCCTACGAGCAGTACTTC.